This TCR beta chain was captured by sequencing in a study of cytomegalovirus exposure and HLA in healthy donors. Background on the study: Among the approximately 370 donors who were genotyped, approximately 76% fell in the genetic ancestry cluster that is associated with self-reported Caucasian donors. General observations from the study: Earlier analysis yielded a pattern in which most TCR beta V segments were productive about 90% or about 30% of the time. As confirmed in vitro, a few CMV-associated chains were specific for CMV antigens.

PCR involved 60 Vbeta and 13 Jbeta primers. In the source study's methods: In a later analysis, of some 80 million unique beta chains, 9 million to 11 million appeared in at least two donors. Produced via immunoSEQ multiplex PCR; TCRdb's table is partial and in-frame only. D and trimming were read from the DNA, whereas the V and J calls and clone size are those reported in that table. Among 140,000 to 150,000 clones listed, roughly four fifths were seen once. Trimming took off 4 bases at V and 0 bases at J, with 25 bases between the two ends. The CDR3 is 21 amino acids. The germline V gene has CDR1 ENHRY and CDR2 SYGVKD. This clone turned up a few times. What it binds is not known.

The sample comprised PBMCs. The chain joins TRBV10-3 to TRBJ1-6; tentative D call: TRBD1 (6 bases). This receptor was identified in a man aged 25 to 40 in good health and CMV-seronegative. Here the CDR3 reads CAISGAPEGGRDSSYNSPLHF. The CDR3, as DNA: TGTGCCATCAGTGGAGCCCCTGAGGGGGGGAGAGATAGCTCCTATAATTCACCCCTCCACTTT.